This TCR beta chain was sequenced during a study of blood T cell repertoires in COVID-19. At the level of the study: In Cohort 3, a recovered donor had either two negative PCRs, clearance, or symptom resolution. Collection of acute and convalescent COVID-19 samples took place in the United States, Italy and Spain.

Living in about two dozen US areas, the participants were between roughly 18 and 90 years of age. Germline CDR1 KGHDR, CDR2 SFDVKD. This CDR3 contains 14 residues. The V end was cut by 2 bases, the J end by 5 bases, with 11 bases between. In the original analysis: Reference gene primers were amplified, and this amplification served to estimate nucleated cell counts. Data came from immunoSEQ multiplex PCR; TCRdb stores just in-frame clones and leaves some out. The V and J calls and clone size are taken from that table; D and trimming were inferred from the DNA. Among about 280,000 clones, approximately 90% were seen once, and the ten largest hold around 2%.

The chain combines TRBV24-1 with TRBJ2-5, with D possibly being TRBD2 (6 bases). The sequencing sample was made of PBMCs or T cells enriched from blood (not recorded which). This TCR was sampled from a woman in her sixties in a cohort exposed to, infected with or recovered from COVID-19 (not recorded which). The CDR3 here is CATSDSRRAETQYF. DNA of the CDR3: TGTGCCACCAGTGATTCTCGGAGGGCGGAGACCCAGTACTTC.